Here is one T cell receptor (beta chain) with its context. What this receptor recognizes is not known. Per-base quality was not reported, and no clone a single base away is much larger than it. The sample comes from a study of human T cells and chemical hapten exposure (dated by TCRdb to 2020 to 2022). Concerning the study at large: Libraries were pooled for sequencing, and per-sample TCR yields varied mainly because of small differences in library volumes within the pool. In alopecia patients, the study followed how the peripheral blood TCR repertoire changed in vivo over primary and secondary sensitization to diphenylcyclopropenone (DPC), a hapten. For every blood RNA sample, sequencing covered both the TCR alpha and TCR beta chains.

This specimen's time point label, per the study, means: healthy volunteer bleed at 2 weeks. Total RNA was extracted from unfractionated whole blood that had been collected in Tempus Blood RNA tubes. As TCR sequencing controls, 4 or 5 healthy volunteers were used, with blood taken at day 0, 2 weeks and 6 weeks. Receptor libraries were prepared by RACE. Sequencing used a NextSeq 500. Library preparation attached unique molecular identifiers to individual cDNA molecules for quantitative, reproducible TCR counting. As for the authors' bioinformatics: The median number of TCRs per sample was some 100,000, ranging from roughly 20,000 to 700,000. V, J and CDR3 annotation of the TCR reads was carried out using the Decombinator software suite. For PS versus PT1 abundance plots, all samples were subsampled to the same number of TCRs (28,000). TCRs were defined as expanded if absent before sensitization and observed at least eight times at the 2-week time point. The public reads were reprocessed in TCRdb via fastp at Q25 and MiXCR, keeping in-frame beta chains. Entries that share a CDR3 protein sequence are merged under the most common genes and DNA. In this record, the V and J calls reflect TCRdb's handling and not the investigators' own analysis. Present in this sample are about 130,000 distinct CDR3 sequences, roughly 9.5% of which were seen just once. 1.5% to 2% of the sample goes to the ten largest clones.

The full study reports these points: After repeated subsampling, changes were observed in the strength of the expansion versus patch-test correlation and in the threshold at which the correlation became significant. The number of TCRs above 1 in 1000 frequency did not change with DPC sensitization; there was no evidence of global repertoire structure alterations.

This sequence was found in a male donor in good health. Some clones in this sample may be carry-over from other donors' samples. Sequences were obtained from whole blood.

The DNA sequence is given as TGCAGCGTTGCCGGGACAGGGTTCTATGGCTACACCTTC. It encodes CSVAGTGFYGYTF. The rearrangement joined TRBV29-1 to TRBJ1-2; the central 9 bases match TRBD1. Unmatched junction bases come to 4, with V trimmed by 4 bases and J by 4 bases. CDR1 is given as SQVTM and CDR2 as ANQGSEA, both from the germline V gene. The CDR3 has 13 amino acids, counting the end cysteine and phenylalanine. Only the CDR3 region is kept as DNA, spanning 39 bases read in frame from base 1.